These T cell receptor beta chains were read from a single sample in a study of shared clonotypes between healthy human individuals. Assay: immunoSEQ multiplex PCR; the TCRdb copy retains only in-frame clones and omits some. The sample gives about 380,000 clones, 95% to 97% of which show up once; more than 0.3% is in the top ten. What was sequenced was memory CD8+ T cells sorted from blood. The receptors stem from a man aged 25 to 40 in good health. CDR3s include the opening cysteine and the closing phenylalanine or tryptophan. The D gene is left open where the match is weak. Where a row states a size, it is once, few, many or the class of an expanded clone; other rows omit it.

clone_size,v_call,j_call,d_call,cdr3_nt,cdr3_aa
NA,TRBV14,TRBJ2-1,NA,TGTGCCAGCAGCTTCCTAACGGGAGTAAATGAGCAGTTCTTC,CASSFLTGVNEQFF
NA,TRBV5-1,TRBJ2-1,NA,TGCGCCAGCAGCTTAGGAGACAGGTCCTACAATGAGCAGTTCTTC,CASSLGDRSYNEQFF
NA,TRBV9,TRBJ2-3,TRBD2,TGTGCCAGCAGCGTAGGCCCGGGACTAGCGCCCACAGATACGCAGTATTTT,CASSVGPGLAPTDTQYF
NA,TRBV5-1,TRBJ2-5,TRBD2,TGCGCCAGCAGCTGGACTAGCGGACAAGAGACCCAGTACTTC,CASSWTSGQETQYF
NA,TRBV5-1,TRBJ2-1,NA,TGCGCCAGCAGCATGCCCAGGGGAACCAATGAGCAGTTCTTC,CASSMPRGTNEQFF
NA,TRBV5-1,TRBJ2-1,NA,TGCGCCAGCAGCTCCTCTGAAGCGTTGAGCTCCTACAATGAGCAGTTCTTC,CASSSSEALSSYNEQFF
NA,TRBV5-8,TRBJ2-1,TRBD2,TGTGCCAGCAGCCTTCATATGACTAGCGGGATTTACAATGAGCAGTTCTTC,CASSLHMTSGIYNEQFF
NA,TRBV2,TRBJ2-1,NA,TGTGCCAGCAGTGGCTATTCCGAGGACTACGGCAATGAGCAGTTCTTC,CASSGYSEDYGNEQFF
NA,TRBV19,TRBJ1-2,NA,TGTGCCAGTAGTATAAATCTCGGGTATGGCTACACCTTC,CASSINLGYGYTF
NA,TRBV5-1,TRBJ2-1,NA,TGCGCCAGCAGCTTGGGAGTCCGGGGGAGCAATGAGCAGTTCTTC,CASSLGVRGSNEQFF
NA,TRBV25-1,TRBJ2-1,NA,TGTGCCAGCACCCCAGAGACCTACAATGAGCAGTTCTTC,CASTPETYNEQFF
NA,TRBV5-4,TRBJ2-3,NA,TGTGCCAGCAGCTTGGCGATGGGCACAGATACGCAGTATTTT,CASSLAMGTDTQYF
NA,TRBV19,TRBJ1-5,NA,TGTGCCAGTAGTATTTACAGTTATAGCAATCAGCCCCAGCATTTT,CASSIYSYSNQPQHF
NA,TRBV25-1,TRBJ2-3,NA,TGTGCCAGCACCTCGAACTCGGATACGCAGTATTTT,CASTSNSDTQYF
NA,TRBV4-2,TRBJ2-7,NA,TGTGCCAGCAGCCAAGGCGACAGCCTCTACGAGCAGTACTTC,CASSQGDSLYEQYF
once,TRBV25-1,TRBJ2-7,NA,TGTGCCAGCAGTAGGACAGTGGGTGGCGAGCAGTACTTC,CASSRTVGGEQYF
once,TRBV6-6,TRBJ2-1,NA,TGTGCCAGCATTAACCAGTTACAGTACAATGAGCAGTTCTTC,CASINQLQYNEQFF
NA,TRBV2,TRBJ2-2,TRBD1,TGTGCCAGCGCTCAGGGGGAGAGGAGCGGGGAGCTGTTTTTT,CASAQGERSGELFF
NA,TRBV4-1,TRBJ2-2,NA,TGCGCCAGCAGCCAAGAGAGGGGCAGGGGCGCCGGGGAGCTGTTTTTT,CASSQERGRGAGELFF
NA,TRBV18,TRBJ2-7,NA,TGTGCCAGCTCACCCCTCCGGGACCAGGGCGAGCAGTACTTC,CASSPLRDQGEQYF
NA,TRBV7-9,TRBJ1-2,NA,TGTGCCAGCAGCGCGAGACAGGTCTATGGCTACACCTTC,CASSARQVYGYTF
NA,TRBV6-1,TRBJ2-3,NA,TGTGCCAGTTCGGAAGGTACTTACCGCACAGATACGCAGTATTTT,CASSEGTYRTDTQYF
NA,TRBV28,TRBJ2-7,NA,TGTGCCAGCAGTACATCCTACGAGCAGTACTTC,CASSTSYEQYF
NA,TRBV9,TRBJ1-2,TRBD1,TGTGCCAGCAGGGCTACAGGGGGCGGTTACGGCTACACCTTC,CASRATGGGYGYTF
NA,TRBV28,TRBJ1-1,NA,TGTGCCAGCAGTTTGAGCACTGAAGCTTTCTTT,CASSLSTEAFF
NA,TRBV7-8,TRBJ2-2,NA,TGTGCCAGCAGTCTCCGCCTAGGGCACACCGGGGAGCTGTTTTTT,CASSLRLGHTGELFF
NA,TRBV27,TRBJ1-5,TRBD1,TGTGCCAGCAGTTCCGGGACAGGGGGCGGGCAGCCCCAGCATTTT,CASSSGTGGGQPQHF